Below, one T cell receptor (beta chain) is given with its context. This clone appeared a few times. This clone's antigen is unknown. Base qualities are missing; no much larger clone stands one base away. The data were taken from a study of beta chain features in type 1 diabetes (dated by TCRdb to the late 2010s). Looking at the study overall: Mean age, gender distribution, total cell number and subset yield did not differ between patients and healthy donors. A total of under 120,000,000 sorted cells were examined across all samples, and RNA yield correlated strongly with the number of cells per subset. The study compared TCRB repertoires of sorted circulating CD4+ T cell subsets between recently diagnosed type 1 diabetes patients and matched healthy donors. Regulatory and stem cell-like memory subsets were obtained from only 8 patients and roughly 8 healthy donors, while naive and central memory subsets were obtained from all 30 or so donors.

Each donor gave one peripheral blood draw, approximately 110 mL on average, collected into heparinised tubes. Naive, central memory, regulatory and stem cell-like memory CD4+ T cells were sorted on a BD FACSAria II using a panel including CD45RO, CCR7, CD25, CD127, CD95 and CD27. A purity above 95% was achieved for all sorted populations. PBMCs were isolated immediately by Lymphoprep density gradient centrifugation and stained directly without culture. Samples were stained and sorted in pairs, with one healthy donor and one patient per experiment, so that batch effects were minimized. The full study reports these points: In all four CD4+ subsets, TCRB CDR3 length was moderately but significantly shorter in type 1 diabetes patients. Shorter templates might be favored by PCR, yet because patient and control samples were amplified and corrected together, any such skew would affect both groups equally. Because cDNA rather than genomic DNA was sequenced, highly expressing activated cells could have been over-represented, although no difference in activation and CD3 levels was found between groups. Naive, central memory and regulatory TCRB repertoires appeared to be more alike among patients than among healthy donors. Fewer insertions and more nucleotide deletions at VDJ recombination sites were observed in patients with type 1 diabetes, implying thymic rearrangement abnormalities. Only small numbers of individuals were included in the HLA sub-analyses, which left unresolved whether HLA type had any influence on TCRB rearrangement.

The entire amount of isolated RNA was reverse transcribed using the High Capacity cDNA Reverse Transcription Kit, so the sequenced TCRB transcripts were expressed ones. Deep immunoSEQ sequencing was applied to naive, central memory and regulatory T cell samples, giving an average of roughly 3.3 million total reads per sample. Sorted cells were lysed in RLT buffer and RNA was extracted with DNase-treated RNeasy Micro or Mini kits, depending on cell number. Each cell subset was processed on its own to prevent cross-contamination, while patient and healthy donor samples were processed together. The immunoSEQ multiplex PCR was used to amplify TCRB sequences from cDNA, yielding 87-bp fragments that span the CDR3 region. Sequencing of the amplicons was done on the Illumina HiSeq platform. Under the source paper's analysis protocol: PCR bias was computationally corrected using synthetic template baselines, reads within Hamming distance 2 were collapsed, and singletons that could not be merged were discarded. Reads were aligned against IMGT to assign V, D and J genes, CDR3 length and insertions or deletions at six rearrangement sites. Clonotype counts were normalized to sorted cell number within each subset before computing true diversity and Gini coefficients with the tcR R package. The overlap coefficient, calculated on TCRB nucleotide sequences, was used to measure repertoire sharing. TCRdb holds this immuneACCESS table with in-frame rearrangements only. Some clones are missing; in checked studies, unresolved V genes explain under half, and the rest has no known cause. V and J calls and clone size follow that table, whereas D and trimming were derived from the DNA. This sample has some 370,000 clones in its table, and over 9% of those were observed once. About 0.63% of the sample rests with the top ten.

As encoded in the germline V gene, CDR1 is MDHEN while CDR2 is SYDVKM. The CDR3 covers 15 residues, taking in both the cysteine and the phenylalanine. Left in the record is the CDR3 DNA by itself, 45 bases read in frame from the first base. At the junction V is shortened by 6 bases and J by 4 bases, with 16 bases in between. The receptor chain draws on TRBV28 and TRBJ1-3, and TRBD1 may be the D gene, going by 6 matching bases. Material: central memory CD4+ T cells from blood. This clonotype was sampled from a man aged 30 to 45 with type 1 diabetes. The CDR3 loop reads CASRQGHFSGNTIYF. At the DNA level, the sequence is TGTGCCAGCAGGCAGGGACATTTTTCGGGAAACACCATATATTTT. Reference TRBV28 and TRBJ1-3 genes cover what lies past the CDR3, so the full variable domain is DVKVTQSSRYLVKRTGEKVFLECVQDMDHENMFWYRQDPGLGLRLIYFSYDVKMKEKGDIPEGYSVSREKKERFSLILESASTNQTSMYLCASRQGHFSGNTIYFGEGSWLTVV.